This T cell receptor (beta chain) is drawn from a study of blood T cell repertoires in COVID-19 (dated by TCRdb to 2018 to 2021). About the full investigation: Samples covering the acute and convalescent phases of COVID-19 were provided by collaborators in the United States, Italy and Spain. The sample metadata nearly always contained a de-identified subject ID, COVID-19 status, age in years and sex. The samples were drawn from the first 160 participants of the ongoing ImmuneRACE study and from 1,254 subjects provided by 6 global collaborators. Where available, HLA class I and class II types were obtained from metadata supplied by the sample provider rather than from assay-based typing. Deeply sampled blood TCRbeta repertoires from subjects exposed to, actively infected with, or recovered from COVID-19 were included in the dataset. The material from the prospective study consisted of cDNA or gDNA derived from T cells, B-cell-depleted T cells, or PBMCs. The repertoires were made available in a free public database intended to serve as a resource for research on the immune response to SARS-CoV-2. The study at large found these results: The amount of clinical and demographic metadata varied by source and participant and was provided uncurated.

TCRbeta CDR3 regions were amplified from genomic DNA by means of the immunoSEQ Assay, a bias-controlled multiplex PCR. The paper's data handling went like this. The number of nucleated cells in each sample was estimated by amplification of reference gene primers within the assay. Sequence reads were collapsed and filtered to measure the absolute abundance of every unique TCRbeta CDR3 rearrangement. For each sample, productive Simpson clonality was calculated as the square root of Simpson's diversity index across productive rearrangements. In TCRdb, the immuneACCESS table is reduced to in-frame sequences with V and J assigned. These tables do not hold every clone; where another copy was compared, an unresolved V gene accounts for under half, and the others remain unexplained. Clonal size and the V and J genes are those of that table, whereas D and trimming came from the DNA. This sample is represented by over 130,000 clones; 60% to 85% of them were singletons. The top ten clonotypes cover around 17% of the sample.

The collaborating institutions used their own protocols to collect whole blood in K2EDTA tubes. For TCRbeta analysis, collaborators shipped samples in one of three forms: frozen whole blood, isolated PBMCs, or DNA extracted from either of those sample types. In the case of this clone: No antigen is known for it. There are no base qualities to consult, and no much larger clone falls within one base.

The TCR was taken from a man aged 45-60 years with acute or convalescent COVID-19. The specimen was peripheral blood.

CDR3 region: CASSRGQGQETQYF. In nucleotides, the sequence is TGCGCCAGCAGCCGCGGACAGGGCCAAGAGACCCAGTACTTC. The rearranged segments are TRBV5-1 and TRBJ2-5; a stretch of 8 junction bases matches TRBD1. Relative to germline, V is missing 4 bases and J is missing 1 base, with 3 bases of the junction outside any gene match. The CDR3, cysteine through phenylalanine, is 14 amino acids long. Just CDR3 DNA is preserved here, 42 bases in frame from base 1. The germline V gene sets CDR1 to SGHRS and CDR2 to YFSETQ.